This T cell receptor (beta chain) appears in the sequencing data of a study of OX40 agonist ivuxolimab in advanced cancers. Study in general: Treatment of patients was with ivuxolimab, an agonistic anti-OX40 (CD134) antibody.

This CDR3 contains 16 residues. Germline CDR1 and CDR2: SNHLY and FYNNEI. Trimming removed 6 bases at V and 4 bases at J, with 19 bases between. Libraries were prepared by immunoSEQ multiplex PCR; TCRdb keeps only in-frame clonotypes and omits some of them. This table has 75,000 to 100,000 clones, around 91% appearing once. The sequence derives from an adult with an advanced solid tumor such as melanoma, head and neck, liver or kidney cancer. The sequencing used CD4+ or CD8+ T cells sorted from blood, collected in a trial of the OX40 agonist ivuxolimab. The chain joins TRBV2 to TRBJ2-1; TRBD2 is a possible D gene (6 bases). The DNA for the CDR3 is TGTGCCAGCAGCGAACCGGGACTCGGAGTATACAATGAGCAGTTCTTC. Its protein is CASSEPGLGVYNEQFF.